This T cell receptor (beta chain) is from a study of Ad26.COV2.S vaccination and SARS-CoV-2 variants (dated by TCRdb to 2020 to 2023). Concerning the study at large: Donors in the vaccine arm were drawn from COV1001, a multicentre, randomized, double-blind, placebo-controlled phase I-IIa trial testing Ad26.COV2.S in healthy adults. Ad26.COV2.S was administered intramuscularly at a dose of 5x10^10 or 1x10^11 viral particles, either as one shot or as two shots given 56 days apart. The specificity and breadth of SARS-CoV-2-reactive T cell receptors after Ad26.COV2.S vaccination were assessed by TCRbeta repertoire sequencing. A total of 32 samples were included in the TCR-sequenced set, comprising roughly 19 Ad26.COV2.S vaccine recipients, 5 placebo recipients and 8 SARS-CoV-2 convalescent individuals. Participants in the trial were split at random into five groups of five each, receiving low-dose or high-dose Ad26.COV2.S once or twice, or else placebo on both occasions. Investigators did not know the trial group allocation while performing experiments and assessing outcomes.

From a lookup of the germline V gene, CDR1 and CDR2 are MNHEY and SVGEGT. Ends trimmed: V by 5 bases, J by 2 bases; bases unmatched to a gene: 1. Reading from cysteine to phenylalanine, the CDR3 counts 15 amino acids. The read is trimmed to its CDR3 DNA, 45 bases read in frame from base 1. About this clone itself: The clone's antigen remains unknown. Nothing much larger sits one base from this clone, and base qualities are not available.

The treatment or condition tag for this specimen amounts to: roughly 18 received Ad26.COV2.S at low or high dose, single or two shots; five or six received placebo; per-sample allocation not given. For vaccine and placebo recipients, the sequenced repertoires came from samples collected on day 63 after the first injection. Between 29 July and 7 August 2020, Cohort 1b enrolled about 27 adults aged 18-55 years at one site in Boston, USA. Ad26.COV2.S was a replication-incompetent adenovirus type 26 vector expressing a prefusion-stabilized SARS-CoV-2 spike protein from the original Wuhan strain. The immunoSEQ Assay was used to sequence TCRbeta CDR3 regions. After extraction, genomic DNA underwent amplification by bias-controlled multiplex PCR, followed by high-throughput sequencing. The source study handled its data this way. To quantify the absolute abundance of each unique TCRbeta CDR3 region, sequences were collapsed and filtered. T cell fraction was estimated by normalizing TCRbeta template counts to usable DNA, with usable DNA measured through amplification of reference genes found in all nucleated cells. Repertoire TCRs were annotated as SARS-CoV-2-specific when V gene, CDR3 amino acid sequence and J gene were exactly matched to a known reactive TCR set. MIRA supplied the reference SARS-CoV-2 TCR set, which was filtered for enrichment in COVID-19-positive ImmuneCODE repertoires so that public or cross-reactive TCRs were removed. Drawing on the MIRA antigens, annotated TCRs were analysed further at the level of specific ORF or position within ORF. Breadth was defined as the number of annotated unique rearrangements divided by the total number of unique productive rearrangements, and depth was defined as the summed frequency of the annotated unique rearrangements. Two-sided Wilcoxon rank-sum tests were used to compare TCR breadth between groups. TCRdb limited this immuneACCESS table to in-frame rearrangements with V and J called. A share of clones is missing; checked studies link under half to unresolved V genes, and the rest is unexplained. Clone size and V and J calls were adopted from that table, with D and trimming inferred from the DNA. The sample table records about 680,000 clones; 80% to 90% of these occur just once. Jointly, the top ten make up over 1.3% of the sample.

Findings and caveats that apply to the study as a whole: According to the authors, total T cell responses may have been underestimated by the TCR breadth and depth analyses. The study was not powered to compare responses between vaccine doses or regimens. After vaccination, substantial breadth of spike-specific CD8+ and CD4+ T cell responses was reported. Vaccine and placebo recipients had similar non-spike TCR breadth, a finding consistent with the vaccine containing only spike. Spike-specific TCR breadth was higher in Ad26.COV2.S recipients than in placebo recipients (P = 0.0014).

The sequence is built from TRBV6-2 or TRBV6-3 and TRBJ2-7, and TRBD2 aligns with 15 junction nucleotides. This clonotype was obtained from a person between 18 and 59 years old who received the Ad26.COV2.S COVID-19 vaccine or a placebo. The sample consisted of peripheral blood, taken in a trial of Ad26.COV2.S vaccine versus placebo. The CDR3 amino acid sequence is: CASSRTSGGAYEQYF. DNA sequence: TGTGCCAGCAGTCGGACTAGCGGGGGGGCCTACGAGCAGTACTTC.